One sample yielded the 10 T cell receptor beta chains listed below, sequenced in a study of blood T cell repertoires in COVID-19. Clones were sequenced by immunoSEQ multiplex PCR, and TCRdb holds only the in-frame ones, with some missing. The table lists a few hundred thousand clones, 80% to 85% of them singletons. Source material: peripheral blood. The receptor set was obtained from a woman aged 18 to 35 with acute or convalescent COVID-19.

The chain couples TRBV7-9 to TRBJ1-2, with D perhaps matching TRBD1 (5 bases). Germline values: CDR1 SEHNR, CDR2 FQNEAQ (reference sequence). Trimming left V 2 bases short and J 2 bases short, with 12 bases between. This CDR3 is 15 amino acids long. The CDR3 is CASSLYGRENYGYTF. The CDR3, as DNA: TGTGCCAGCAGCTTATACGGCAGGGAAAACTATGGCTACACCTTC.

V is TRBV27 and J is TRBJ1-6; 7 bases agree with TRBD1. CDR1 MNHEY and CDR2 SMNVEV come from the germline V gene (reference sequence). This CDR3 comprises 15 residues. V lost 6 bases and J lost 4; bases outside the gene matches: 6. The CDR3 spells CASRTGQVYNSPLHF. CDR3 bases: TGTGCCAGCAGGACCGGACAGGTTTATAATTCACCCCTCCACTTT.

The chain is built from TRBV7-8 and TRBJ2-7; 11 nucleotides line up with TRBD1. The CDR3 has 16 residues. V dropped 5 bases and J dropped 1; count of bases not matched to a gene: 7. In germline, CDR1 is SGHVS, CDR2 FQNEAQ. The CDR3 loop reads CASSARGTGGSYEQYF. The CDR3 DNA follows: TGTGCCAGCAGCGCCCGAGGGACAGGGGGTTCCTACGAGCAGTACTTC.

This chain uses TRBV10-1 with TRBJ1-6; D might be TRBD1 (6 bases). In germline, CDR1 is WNHNN, CDR2 SYGVQD (reference sequence). CDR3 length: 15 residues. Trimming cost V 4 bases and J 5 bases, with 12 bases left between them. The CDR3 sequence: CASSAGQPNNSPLHF. The CDR3 region has the DNA TGCGCCAGCAGTGCAGGACAGCCGAATAATTCACCCCTCCACTTT.

The rearrangement joins TRBV11-2 to TRBJ2-1; TRBD2 matches at 8 bases. Germline assignment: CDR1 SGHAT and CDR2 FQNNGV. V shed 2 bases, J shed 5 bases, and the junction held 8 bases outside the gene matches. CDR3 size: 16 residues. CDR3 region: CASSLSASGLNNEQFF. As DNA, the CDR3 is TGTGCCAGCAGCTTATCGGCTAGCGGGCTAAACAATGAGCAGTTCTTC.

This chain joins TRBV29-1 and TRBJ1-5; D gene ambiguous. The CDR3 runs to 14 residues. The V end was cut by 1 base, the J end by 0 bases, with 7 bases between. Germline loops: CDR1 SQVTM, CDR2 ANQGSEA. The CDR3 reads CSVEVADSNQPQHF. DNA of the CDR3: TGCAGCGTTGAAGTGGCAGATAGCAATCAGCCCCAGCATTTT.

In regard to this clone: The same CDR3 also results from other DNA sequences found in this sample. This chain joins TRBV4-1 and TRBJ2-3; D unresolved. There are 16 residues in the CDR3. Trimming removed 0 bases at V and 0 bases at J, with 10 bases between. Germline V gene data show CDR1 as MGHRA and CDR2 as YSYEKL. The CDR3 DNA follows: TGCGCCAGCAGCCAAGAGGCCCACCCGAGCACAGATACGCAGTATTTT. It is translated as CASSQEAHPSTDTQYF.

Here the CDR3 reads CASSQVSQRGQETQYF. The CDR3 DNA sequence: TGCGCCAGCAGCCAAGTAAGCCAGCGTGGACAAGAGACCCAGTACTTC. The rearrangement uses TRBV4-1 and TRBJ2-5; no reliable D call. From germline, CDR1 is MGHRA and CDR2 YSYEKL. There are 16 residues in the CDR3. Trimming left V 1 base short and J 2 bases short, with 14 bases between.

CDR3 loop: CASSGTSGSGTQYF. The DNA for the CDR3 is TGTGCCAGTTCGGGGACTAGCGGGAGTGGTACGCAGTATTTT. The chain joins TRBV19 to TRBJ2-3; 14 bases are shared with TRBD2. The CDR3 contains 14 residues. CDR1 and CDR2 (germline): LNHDA, SQIVND (reference sequence). V lost 8 bases and J lost 8; bases outside the gene matches: 6.

This clone showed up just a few times. V usage is TRBV7-2 and J usage is TRBJ2-5; 7 bases are shared with TRBD2. The J segment lost 8 bases and the V segment lost 2 bases, leaving 23 bases of the junction unmatched. Per germline, CDR1 SGHTA and CDR2 FQGNSA. There are 19 residues in the CDR3. CDR3 region: CASSLTGFWREGHKTTQYF. The DNA for the CDR3 is TGTGCCAGCAGCTTAACTGGATTTTGGAGGGAGGGCCACAAGACCACCCAGTACTTC.